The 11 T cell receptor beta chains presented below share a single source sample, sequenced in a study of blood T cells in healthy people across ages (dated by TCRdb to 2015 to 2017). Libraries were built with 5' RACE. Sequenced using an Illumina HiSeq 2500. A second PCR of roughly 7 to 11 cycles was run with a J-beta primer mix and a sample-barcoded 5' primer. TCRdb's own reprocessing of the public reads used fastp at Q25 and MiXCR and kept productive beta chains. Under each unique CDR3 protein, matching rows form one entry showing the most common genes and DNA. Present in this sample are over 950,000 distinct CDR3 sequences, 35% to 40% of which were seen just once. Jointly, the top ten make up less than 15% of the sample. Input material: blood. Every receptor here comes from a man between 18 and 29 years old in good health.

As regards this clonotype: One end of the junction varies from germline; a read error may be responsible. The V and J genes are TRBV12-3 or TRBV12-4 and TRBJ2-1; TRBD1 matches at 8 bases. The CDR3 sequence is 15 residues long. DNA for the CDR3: TGTGCCAGCAGGGGCGGGACAGGCCACTACTATGAGCAGTTCTTC. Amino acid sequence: CASRGGTGHYYEQFF.

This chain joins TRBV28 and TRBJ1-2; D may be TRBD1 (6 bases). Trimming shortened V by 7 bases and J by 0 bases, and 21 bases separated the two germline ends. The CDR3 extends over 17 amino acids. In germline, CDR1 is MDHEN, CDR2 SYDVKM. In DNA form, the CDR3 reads TGTGCCAGCAACGGGGGGCCTATAGTGATATCTAACTATGGCTACACCTTC. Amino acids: CASNGGPIVISNYGYTF.

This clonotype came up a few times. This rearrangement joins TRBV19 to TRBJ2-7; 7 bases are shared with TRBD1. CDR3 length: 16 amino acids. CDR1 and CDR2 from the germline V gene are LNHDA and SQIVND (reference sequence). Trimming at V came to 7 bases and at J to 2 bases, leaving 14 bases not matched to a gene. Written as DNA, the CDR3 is TGTGCCAGTACTCCAGGAAAGGGGGCCACCACCTACGAGCAGTACTTC. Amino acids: CASTPGKGATTYEQYF.

The DNA for the CDR3 is TGTGCCAGTAACCTCCCCCTCTACGAGCAGTACTTC. It codes for CASNLPLYEQYF. This chain connects TRBV19 to TRBJ2-5; D is ambiguous. The end of the DNA is better explained by TRBJ2-7, so the J call may be wrong. This CDR3 has 12 residues. Germline CDR1 LNHDA, CDR2 SQIVND (reference sequence).

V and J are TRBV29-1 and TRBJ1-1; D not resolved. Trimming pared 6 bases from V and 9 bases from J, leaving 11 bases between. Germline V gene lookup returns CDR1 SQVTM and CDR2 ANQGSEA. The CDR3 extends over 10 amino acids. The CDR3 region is CSVVFTQAFF. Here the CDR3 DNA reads TGCAGCGTAGTATTTACACAAGCTTTCTTT. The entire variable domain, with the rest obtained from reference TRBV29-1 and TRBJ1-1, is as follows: SAVISQKPSRDICQRGTSLTIQCQVDSQVTMMFWYRQQPGQSLTLIATANQGSEATYESGFVIDKFPISRPNLTFSTLTVSNMSPEDSSIYLCSVVFTQAFFGQGTRLTVV.

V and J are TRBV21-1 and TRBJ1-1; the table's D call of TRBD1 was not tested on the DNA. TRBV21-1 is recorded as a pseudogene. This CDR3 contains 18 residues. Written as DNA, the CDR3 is TGTGCCAGCAGCACATCATACACCGGCACAGGGGGCTGTACTGAAGCTTTCTTT. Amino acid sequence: CASSTSYTGTGGCTEAFF.

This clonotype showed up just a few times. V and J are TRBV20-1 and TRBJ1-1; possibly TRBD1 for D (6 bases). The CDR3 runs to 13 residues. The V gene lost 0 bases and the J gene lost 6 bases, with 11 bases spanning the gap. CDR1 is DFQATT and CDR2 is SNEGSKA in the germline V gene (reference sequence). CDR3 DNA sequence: TGCAGTGCTAGAGAGGGGGCAGGGTCTGAAGCTTTCTTT. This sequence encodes CSAREGAGSEAFF.

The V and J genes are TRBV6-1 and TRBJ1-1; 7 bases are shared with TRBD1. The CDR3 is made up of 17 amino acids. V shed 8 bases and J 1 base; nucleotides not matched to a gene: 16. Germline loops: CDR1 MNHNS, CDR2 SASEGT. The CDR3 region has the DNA TGTGCCAGCGAGGGGGCGCCGGGCAGGGACACGAACACTGAAGCTTTCTTT. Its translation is CASEGAPGRDTNTEAFF.

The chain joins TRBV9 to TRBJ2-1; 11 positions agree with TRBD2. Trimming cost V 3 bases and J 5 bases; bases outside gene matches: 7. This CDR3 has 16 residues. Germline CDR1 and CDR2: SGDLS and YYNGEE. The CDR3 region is CASSARGLAGHNEQFF. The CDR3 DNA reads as TGTGCCAGCAGCGCTAGAGGACTAGCGGGTCACAATGAGCAGTTCTTC.

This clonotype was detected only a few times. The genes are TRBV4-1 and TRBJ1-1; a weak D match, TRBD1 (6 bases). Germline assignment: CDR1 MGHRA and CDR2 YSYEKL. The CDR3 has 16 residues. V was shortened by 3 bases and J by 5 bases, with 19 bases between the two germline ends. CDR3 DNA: TGCGCCAGCAGCCAGGGACCGACAGGAGTATCGACTGAAGCTTTCTTT. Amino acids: CASSQGPTGVSTEAFF.

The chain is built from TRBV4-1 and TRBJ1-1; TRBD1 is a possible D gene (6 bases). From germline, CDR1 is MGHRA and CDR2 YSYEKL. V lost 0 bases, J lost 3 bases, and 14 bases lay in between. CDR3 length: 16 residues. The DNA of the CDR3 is TGCGCCAGCAGCCAAGATCGGCGGGGGGGCGACACTGAAGCTTTCTTT. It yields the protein CASSQDRRGGDTEAFF.